These T cell receptor beta chains were read from a single sample in a study of blood T cells in healthy people across ages. TCRdb recomputed calls from the 5' RACE reads with MiXCR, one row per CDR3 protein. The sample lists 800,000 to 1,300,000 distinct CDR3 sequences, 25% occurring once. This sample was also put to use in a study of T cells of mothers and their children.

Material for sequencing was blood. These receptors originate from a girl aged 2 to 9 in good health. The CDR3 runs from the conserved cysteine through the conserved F or W. The D gene is left open where the match is weak. A clone size is listed for some rows: how often the clone was seen (once, few, many), or a class if it is expanded.

clone size: NA
V gene: TRBV7-6
J gene: TRBJ2-1
D gene: NA
CDR3 DNA: TGTGCCAGCAGCCCGCTAGTGTTTACGGGTAATGAGCAGTTCTTC
CDR3 protein: CASSPLVFTGNEQFF

clone size: few
V gene: TRBV24-1
J gene: TRBJ2-1
D gene: NA
CDR3 DNA: TGTGCCACCAGTGATTTGGACAGCGAGCAGTTCTTC
CDR3 protein: CATSDLDSEQFF

clone size: few
V gene: TRBV6-1
J gene: TRBJ2-1
D gene: TRBD1
CDR3 DNA: TGTGCCAGCAGTGAACTCGGCCAGGGGGTAATAGATGAGCAGTTCTTC
CDR3 protein: CASSELGQGVIDEQFF

clone size: few
V gene: TRBV24-1
J gene: TRBJ1-5
D gene: TRBD1
CDR3 DNA: TGTGCCACCGGGACAGGGATCGGGCCCCAGCATTTT
CDR3 protein: CATGTGIGPQHF

clone size: NA
V gene: TRBV12-3/TRBV12-4
J gene: TRBJ1-2
D gene: NA
CDR3 DNA: TGTGCCAGCTGGGGGGGCAAGAACTATGGCTACACCTTC
CDR3 protein: CASWGGKNYGYTF

clone size: once
V gene: TRBV5-1
J gene: TRBJ1-1
D gene: TRBD1
CDR3 DNA: TGCGCCAGCAGCGGTATGGGACAGCAAGCTTTCTTT
CDR3 protein: CASSGMGQQAFF

clone size: NA
V gene: TRBV28
J gene: TRBJ1-2
D gene: NA
CDR3 DNA: TGTGCCAGCAGTTCAAGTATGTCTAACTATGGCTACACCTTC
CDR3 protein: CASSSSMSNYGYTF

clone size: NA
V gene: TRBV18
J gene: TRBJ2-5
D gene: TRBD2
CDR3 DNA: TGTGCCAGCCGACTAGCGGGAGGGGGCCAAGAGACCCAGTACTTC
CDR3 protein: CASRLAGGGQETQYF

clone size: NA
V gene: TRBV5-1
J gene: TRBJ2-5
D gene: NA
CDR3 DNA: TGCGCCAGCAGCTTGCACACGCGGATCCAAGAGACCCAGTACTTC
CDR3 protein: CASSLHTRIQETQYF

clone size: NA
V gene: TRBV6-2/TRBV6-3
J gene: TRBJ2-7
D gene: NA
CDR3 DNA: TGTGCCAGCGGTTGGTCCTACGAGCAGTACTTC
CDR3 protein: CASGWSYEQYF

clone size: few
V gene: TRBV4-1
J gene: TRBJ2-3
D gene: TRBD2
CDR3 DNA: TGCGCCAGCAGCCAACGAGCGGGAGGCGGCACAGATACGCAGTATTTT
CDR3 protein: CASSQRAGGGTDTQYF

clone size: few
V gene: TRBV12-3/TRBV12-4
J gene: TRBJ2-6
D gene: NA
CDR3 DNA: TGTGCCAGCAGCCGGGACGGATACTCTGGGGCCAACGTCCTGACTTTC
CDR3 protein: CASSRDGYSGANVLTF

clone size: few
V gene: TRBV6-6
J gene: TRBJ2-1
D gene: TRBD1
CDR3 DNA: TGTGCCAGCAGCGGACGGACAGGGGAAAATGAGCAGTTCTTC
CDR3 protein: CASSGRTGENEQFF

clone size: NA
V gene: TRBV28
J gene: TRBJ2-7
D gene: TRBD1
CDR3 DNA: TGTGCCAGCAGGAGGACAGGCCACCCTTACGAGCAGTACTTC
CDR3 protein: CASRRTGHPYEQYF

clone size: NA
V gene: TRBV5-1
J gene: TRBJ2-3
D gene: TRBD2
CDR3 DNA: TGCGCCAGCAGCCAGCAACTAGCGGGACTCACAGATACGCAGTATTTT
CDR3 protein: CASSQQLAGLTDTQYF

clone size: few
V gene: TRBV28
J gene: TRBJ2-7
D gene: TRBD2
CDR3 DNA: TGTGCCAGTGGATCCTTGACTAGCGGGAGTTACGAGCAGTACTTC
CDR3 protein: CASGSLTSGSYEQYF

clone size: few
V gene: TRBV7-9
J gene: TRBJ2-1
D gene: NA
CDR3 DNA: TGTGCCAGCAGCTTAGTCGACTTTGAGCAGTTCTTC
CDR3 protein: CASSLVDFEQFF

clone size: few
V gene: TRBV7-9
J gene: TRBJ2-5
D gene: TRBD2
CDR3 DNA: TGTGCCAGCAGCTCTCTTCTAGCGGGGATCGAGACCCAGTACTTC
CDR3 protein: CASSSLLAGIETQYF

clone size: NA
V gene: TRBV4-1
J gene: TRBJ2-1
D gene: NA
CDR3 DNA: TGCGCCAGCAGCCTGGCCTCCGTAGCGGAGCAGTTCTTC
CDR3 protein: CASSLASVAEQFF

clone size: NA
V gene: TRBV7-2
J gene: TRBJ2-7
D gene: TRBD2
CDR3 DNA: TGTGCCAGCAGCTTAGGGGCGGGGGTAATCTACGAGCAGTACTTC
CDR3 protein: CASSLGAGVIYEQYF

clone size: NA
V gene: TRBV28
J gene: TRBJ2-1
D gene: NA
CDR3 DNA: TGTGCCAGCAGACTACCGACAGGAATCCACAATGAGCAGTTCTTC
CDR3 protein: CASRLPTGIHNEQFF

clone size: NA
V gene: TRBV7-2
J gene: TRBJ2-5
D gene: TRBD1
CDR3 DNA: TGTGCCAGCAGCAATACAGGGGGCGGAGAGCAGTACTTC
CDR3 protein: CASSNTGGGEQYF

clone size: NA
V gene: TRBV12-3/TRBV12-4
J gene: TRBJ2-7
D gene: NA
CDR3 DNA: TGTGCCAGCAGTTACCGTAGCCCAGGGACCTACGAGCAGTACTTC
CDR3 protein: CASSYRSPGTYEQYF

clone size: NA
V gene: TRBV28
J gene: TRBJ1-1
D gene: NA
CDR3 DNA: TGTGCCAGCAGTTTAGGGGGGGGCCTCACTGAAGCTTTCTTT
CDR3 protein: CASSLGGGLTEAFF

clone size: NA
V gene: TRBV10-3
J gene: TRBJ1-3
D gene: NA
CDR3 DNA: TGTGCCATCAGTGACAGAACGGATGGAAACACCATATATTTT
CDR3 protein: CAISDRTDGNTIYF

clone size: NA
V gene: TRBV4-3
J gene: TRBJ2-1
D gene: NA
CDR3 DNA: TGCGCCAGCAGCCAAGGACTAGAGGCATTTGAGCAGTTCTTC
CDR3 protein: CASSQGLEAFEQFF